These 15 T cell receptor beta chains share one sample of origin, sequenced in a study of control samples from healthy donors and cancer patients. The assay was immunoSEQ multiplex PCR, and TCRdb's table has in-frame clones only and misses some. The sample includes more than 20,000 clones, around 90% of them seen just once. The sequencing input was PBMCs. The receptors here all came from a man in his fifties with lung cancer.

This sequence joins TRBV19 and TRBJ1-1; the D gene is possibly TRBD1 (6 bases). Trimming shortened V by 6 bases and J by 11 bases, and 25 bases separated the two germline ends. The V gene's germline CDR1 is LNHDA and CDR2 SQIVND (reference sequence). The CDR3 covers 15 residues. The CDR3 coding sequence is TGTGCCAGTAGCGTCCAGGGGCCGGATCCTACTGGGGCTTTCTTT. Translating it yields CASSVQGPDPTGAFF.

The chain has TRBV30 and TRBJ1-4; D gene unclear. V was shortened by 5 bases and J by 3 bases, with 10 bases between the two germline ends. Germline V CDR1 and CDR2: GTSNPN, SVGIG (reference sequence). The CDR3 extends over 13 amino acids. Here the CDR3 DNA reads TGTGCCTGGGATCCAAAGGCTAATGAAAAACTGTTTTTT. Translation: CAWDPKANEKLFF.

The V gene is TRBV6-5, the J gene TRBJ2-3; a weak D match, TRBD2 (5 bases). The CDR3 consists of 11 residues. The germline gives CDR1 MNHEY, CDR2 SVGAGI. Trimming removed 7 bases from V and 8 bases from J, with 10 bases in between. CDR3 in DNA: TGTGCCAGCATGCGGGTTGGTACGCAGTATTTT. This codes for CASMRVGTQYF.

This clone was recorded a few times. This chain joins TRBV11-1 and TRBJ1-1; D may be TRBD1 (6 bases). With 3 bases removed from V and 6 bases from J, the gap between germline ends came to 11 bases. The germline V gene has CDR1 SGHAT and CDR2 FQDESV (reference sequence). CDR3 length equals 13 residues. DNA of the CDR3: TGTGCCAGCAGCTTTGTAGGGGGGGCTGAAGCTTTCTTT. This encodes CASSFVGGAEAFF. The whole variable domain, remainder taken from reference TRBV11-1 and TRBJ1-1, is EAEVAQSPRYKITEKSQAVAFWCDPISGHATLYWYRQILGQGPELLVQFQDESVVDDSQLPKDRFSAERLKGVDSTLKIQPAELGDSAMYLCASSFVGGAEAFFGQGTRLTVV.

The gene calls are TRBV12-3 or TRBV12-4 and TRBJ2-3, with 7 bases that match TRBD1. This CDR3 spans 11 amino acids. The ends lost 6 bases at V and 14 bases at J; junction bases unmatched: 8. The CDR3 DNA reads as TGTGCCAGCAGACTGGGGGACAGCGTGTATTTT. This translates into CASRLGDSVYF.

The chain combines TRBV19 with TRBJ1-2; D gene ambiguous. The CDR3 is 15 residues long. Deletions cut 7 bases from V and 1 base from J, with 16 bases between. Germline V gene data show CDR1 as LNHDA and CDR2 as SQIVND (reference sequence). For the CDR3, the DNA is TGTGCCAGTAAACAGTTACAATTTGGTAACTATGGCTACACCTTC. Amino acid sequence: CASKQLQFGNYGYTF.

This clone occurred once. The chain uses TRBV7-2 and TRBJ1-1; weak D call: TRBD1 (5 bases). Germline CDR1 SGHTA, CDR2 FQGNSA. Between the trimmed V and J ends, which lost 5 bases and 8 bases, there was a span of 18 bases. The CDR3 covers 14 residues. In DNA form, the CDR3 reads TGTGCCAGCAGCCCAGGGAGGGGAAATACGGAAGCTTTCTTT. This gives the protein CASSPGRGNTEAFF.

The rearrangement links TRBV7-9 to TRBJ2-5, with D uncertain. Trimming left V 5 bases short and J 5 bases short, with 9 bases between. The CDR3 is made up of 12 amino acids. Germline assignment: CDR1 SEHNR and CDR2 FQNEAQ (reference sequence). For the CDR3, the DNA is TGTGCCAGCAGCCTCTCCGGGGAGACCCAGTACTTC. This encodes CASSLSGETQYF.

The rearrangement uses TRBV10-1 and TRBJ1-4, with a weak D call TRBD1 (6 bases). CDR1 and CDR2 from the germline V gene are WNHNN and SYGVQD (reference sequence). Trimming removed 10 bases from V and 8 bases from J, with 17 bases in between. This CDR3 has 13 amino acids. The CDR3 region is CANVGGAREKLFF. The CDR3 DNA follows: TGCGCCAACGTCGGGGGCGCGAGGGAAAAACTGTTTTTT.

The genes are TRBV4-3 and TRBJ2-6; TRBD2 matches 11 bases. CDR1 LGHNA and CDR2 YSLEER come from the germline V gene. Trimming took 1 base from V and 2 from J; bases not matched to a gene: 4. The length of the CDR3 is 18 residues. The CDR3 is CASSQGGTSGPGANVLTF. In DNA form, the CDR3 reads TGCGCCAGCAGCCAAGGCGGGACTAGCGGCCCTGGGGCCAACGTCCTGACTTTC.

V and J are TRBV3-1 (or the pseudogene TRBV3-2) and TRBJ2-7, with D possibly matching TRBD2 (7 bases). This CDR3 spans 14 amino acids. Germline-derived CDR1 and CDR2 are LGHDT and YNNKEL (reference sequence). V lost 5 bases, J lost 3 bases, and 14 bases lay in between. CDR3 nucleotide sequence: TGTGCCAGCAGCGAAGGGGGGGATCACTACGAGCAGTACTTC. It codes for CASSEGGDHYEQYF.

V and J are TRBV7-2 and TRBJ1-6; perhaps TRBD1 as D (6 bases). V was trimmed by 7 bases and J by 6 bases, leaving 16 bases between them. Germline lookup yields CDR1 SGHTA and CDR2 FQGNSA. This CDR3 contains 15 residues. DNA for the CDR3: TGTGCCAGCACCCTACAGGGCATGGGTAATTCACCCCTCCACTTT. Residues: CASTLQGMGNSPLHF.

The gene calls are TRBV19 and TRBJ1-6; 10 bases align to TRBD1. The CDR3 is 15 residues long. Germline assignment: CDR1 LNHDA and CDR2 SQIVND (reference sequence). J lost 6 bases, V lost 5 bases, and 4 bases had no gene match. Here the CDR3 DNA reads TGTGCCAGTAGTGGACAGGGGGGAGCTAATTCACCCCTCCACTTT. Protein sequence: CASSGQGGANSPLHF.

V usage is TRBV7-3 and J usage is TRBJ2-2, with 7 bases fitting TRBD2. CDR3 length equals 16 residues. With V trimmed by 4 bases and J by 0 bases, 5 bases remained unmatched. CDR1 and CDR2 from the germline V gene are SGHTA and FQGTGA. The CDR3 loop is CASSSQGLANTGELFF. CDR3 nucleotide sequence: TGTGCCAGCAGCTCCCAAGGACTAGCGAACACCGGGGAGCTGTTTTTT. Full variable domain (remainder filled in from reference TRBV7-3 and TRBJ2-2): GAGVSQTPSNKVTEKGKYVELRCDPISGHTALYWYRQSLGQGPEFLIYFQGTGAADDSGLPNDRFFAVRPEGSVSTLKIQRTERGDSAVYLCASSSQGLANTGELFFGEGSRLTVL.

The CDR3 here is CASSQTGLAGAGAQYF. CDR3 DNA: TGTGCCAGCAGCCAGACGGGACTAGCGGGGGCGGGAGCGCAGTATTTT. The chain joins TRBV9 to TRBJ2-3, with 14 positions matching TRBD2. Germline trimming cut 4 bases from V and 10 bases from J; bases unmatched to any gene: 11. The CDR3 length is 16 residues. Germline V gene data show CDR1 as SGDLS and CDR2 as YYNGEE.